This T cell receptor (beta chain) stems from a study of T cells in Graves' hyperthyroidism and ophthalmopathy. TCR beta CDR3 regions were amplified from RNA transcripts. First-round RT-PCR with HTBI primers amplified the TCR CDR3 region. MiXCR was run by TCRdb on the multiplex PCR reads, yielding one entry per CDR3 protein. Here the sample spans 500,000 to 600,000 distinct CDR3 sequences, about 43% being singletons. The length of the CDR3 is 14 residues. Germline assignment: CDR1 SQVTM and CDR2 ANQGSEA. V lost 4 bases, J lost 0 bases, and 13 bases lay in between. This clonotype was observed at least ten times. Its cognate antigen is unknown. Broader study findings: Most clonotypes expanded in the thyroid (above 0.001) were also present in blood.

The TCR sequence derives from an adult woman with Graves' disease, either hyperthyroidism or ophthalmopathy (not recorded which). Sequences were obtained from peripheral blood or thyroid tissue (not recorded which). The chain carries TRBV29-1 and TRBJ2-7; D possibly uses TRBD1 or TRBD2 (5 bases each). In nucleotides, the CDR3 is TGCAGCGTTGCGGGGACGGTGAGCTCCTACGAGCAGTACTTC. This gives the protein CSVAGTVSSYEQYF.